This TCR beta chain was retrieved from a study of technical replicates of blood from a handful of donors. Sequenced by immunoSEQ multiplex PCR; TCRdb stores in-frame clones only, minus some. The sample has 60,000 to 90,000 clones, 95% to 98% seen once. Trimming left V 2 bases short and J 5 bases short, with 15 bases between. Germline values: CDR1 MNHEY, CDR2 SMNVEV (reference sequence). The CDR3 contains 16 residues. Sequenced: T cells isolated from PBMCs. This TCR was recovered from a human donor in good health. The chain couples TRBV27 to TRBJ2-2; D gene ambiguous. CDR3 sequence: CASSLLELSDTGELFF. The CDR3 coding sequence is TGTGCCAGCAGTTTACTTGAGTTAAGCGATACCGGGGAGCTGTTTTTT.